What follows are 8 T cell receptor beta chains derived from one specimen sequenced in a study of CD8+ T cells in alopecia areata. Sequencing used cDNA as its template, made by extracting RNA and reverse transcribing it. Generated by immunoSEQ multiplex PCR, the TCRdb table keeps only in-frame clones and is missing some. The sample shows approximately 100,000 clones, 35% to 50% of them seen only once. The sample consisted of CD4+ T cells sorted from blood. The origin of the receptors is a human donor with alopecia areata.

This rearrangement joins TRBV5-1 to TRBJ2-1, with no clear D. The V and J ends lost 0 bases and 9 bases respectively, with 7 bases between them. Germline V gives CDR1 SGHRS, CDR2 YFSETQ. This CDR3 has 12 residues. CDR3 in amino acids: CASSLEVSEQFF. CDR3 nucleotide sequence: TGCGCCAGCAGCTTGGAGGTCTCTGAGCAGTTCTTC.

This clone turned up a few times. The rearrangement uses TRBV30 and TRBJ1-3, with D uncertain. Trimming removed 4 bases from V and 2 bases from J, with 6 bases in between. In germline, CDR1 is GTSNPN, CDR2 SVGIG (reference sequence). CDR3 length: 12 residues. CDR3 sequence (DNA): TGTGCCTGGAAGACGACTGGAAACACCATATATTTT. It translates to CAWKTTGNTIYF.

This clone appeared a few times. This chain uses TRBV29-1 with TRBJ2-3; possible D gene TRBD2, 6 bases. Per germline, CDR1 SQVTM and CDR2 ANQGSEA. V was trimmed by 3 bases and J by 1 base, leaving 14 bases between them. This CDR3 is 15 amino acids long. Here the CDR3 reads CSVDETRWGTDTQYF. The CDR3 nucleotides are TGCAGCGTTGACGAGACTAGATGGGGCACAGATACGCAGTATTTT.

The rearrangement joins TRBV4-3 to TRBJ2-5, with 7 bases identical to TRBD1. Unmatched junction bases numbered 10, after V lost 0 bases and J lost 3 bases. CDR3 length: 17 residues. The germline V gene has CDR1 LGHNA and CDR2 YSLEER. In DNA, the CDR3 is TGCGCCAGCAGCCAAGAATTTACCCGACAGGGTGAAGAGACCCAGTACTTC. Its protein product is CASSQEFTRQGEETQYF.

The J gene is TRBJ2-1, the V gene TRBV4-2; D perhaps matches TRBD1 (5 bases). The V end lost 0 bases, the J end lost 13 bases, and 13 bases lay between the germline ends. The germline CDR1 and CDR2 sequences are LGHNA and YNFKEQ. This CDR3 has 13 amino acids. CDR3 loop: CASSQDQAGHQFF. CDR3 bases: TGTGCCAGCAGCCAAGATCAGGCTGGACACCAGTTCTTC.

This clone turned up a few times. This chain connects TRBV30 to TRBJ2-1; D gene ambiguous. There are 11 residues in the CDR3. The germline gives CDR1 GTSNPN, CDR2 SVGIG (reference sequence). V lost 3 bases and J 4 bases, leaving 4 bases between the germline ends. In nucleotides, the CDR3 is TGTGCCTGGAGGCATTACAATGAGCAGTTCTTC. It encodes CAWRHYNEQFF.

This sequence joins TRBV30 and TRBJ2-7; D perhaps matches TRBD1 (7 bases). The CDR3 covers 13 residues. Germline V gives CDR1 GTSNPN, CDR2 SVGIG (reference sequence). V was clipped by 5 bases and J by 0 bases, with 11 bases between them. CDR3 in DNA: TGTGCCTGGTCTCAGGGGGGCTCCTACGAGCAGTACTTC. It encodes CAWSQGGSYEQYF. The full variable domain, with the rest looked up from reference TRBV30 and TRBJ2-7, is SQTIHQWPATLVQPVGSPLSLECTVEGTSNPNLYWYRQAAGRGLQLLFYSVGIGQISSEVPQNLSASRPQDRQFILSSKKLLLSDSGFYLCAWSQGGSYEQYFGPGTRLTVT.

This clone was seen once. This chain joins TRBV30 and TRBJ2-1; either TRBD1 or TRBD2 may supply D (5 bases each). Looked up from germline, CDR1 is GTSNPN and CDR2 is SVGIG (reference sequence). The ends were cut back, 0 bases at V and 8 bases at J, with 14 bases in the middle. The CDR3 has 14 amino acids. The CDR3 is CAWSVFVGDDEQFF. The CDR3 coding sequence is TGTGCCTGGAGTGTTTTCGTTGGGGACGATGAGCAGTTCTTC.